Below, 7 T cell receptor beta chains from the same sample are listed, as sequenced in a study of blood T cell repertoires in COVID-19. The assay was immunoSEQ multiplex PCR, and TCRdb's table has in-frame clones only and misses some. The sample lists about 300,000 clones; approximately 90% were seen once. Sample: peripheral blood. The receptors stem from a woman aged 25 to 45 with COVID-19, enrolled during active disease.

The V and J genes are TRBV2 and TRBJ1-2; D gene uncertain. The CDR3 is made up of 13 amino acids. Trimming took 6 bases from V and 1 from J, leaving 9 bases between them. Germline loops: CDR1 SNHLY, CDR2 FYNNEI. The chain's CDR3 is CASSGQVNYGYTF. The CDR3 DNA is TGTGCCAGCAGCGGTCAAGTTAACTATGGCTACACCTTC.

The V call is TRBV7-2, the J call TRBJ2-7; 8 bases fit TRBD2. V shed 5 bases, J shed 2 bases, and the junction held 2 bases outside the gene matches. The CDR3 is made up of 13 amino acids. The germline CDR1 and CDR2 sequences are SGHTA and FQGNSA. As DNA, the CDR3 is TGTGCCAGCAGCCGGGGACTAGCCTACGAGCAGTACTTC. Its protein is CASSRGLAYEQYF. The full variable domain, completed using reference TRBV7-2 and TRBJ2-7, is GAGVSQSPSNKVTEKGKDVELRCDPISGHTALYWYRQSLGQGLEFLIYFQGNSAPDKSGLPSDRFSAERTGGSVSTLTIQRTQQEDSAVYLCASSRGLAYEQYFGPGTRLTVT.

This chain links TRBV20-1 with TRBJ1-4, with 7 bases identical to TRBD1. V was pared by 5 bases and J by 11 bases, with 5 bases of the junction left unmatched. The length of the CDR3 is 11 residues. CDR1 and CDR2 (germline): DFQATT, SNEGSKA (reference sequence). The CDR3 loop reads CSASTGDKLFF. The CDR3 nucleotides are TGCAGTGCTTCTACAGGGGACAAACTGTTTTTT.

This chain joins TRBV5-1 and TRBJ1-2, with D unresolved. CDR3 length: 14 residues. V lost 1 base and J 0 bases, leaving 7 bases between the germline ends. The germline gives CDR1 SGHRS, CDR2 YFSETQ. The CDR3 is CASSLTVSNYGYTF. CDR3 bases: TGCGCCAGCAGCTTGACAGTTTCTAACTATGGCTACACCTTC.

The CDR3: CASTSAGGRTGELFF. CDR3 bases: TGTGCCAGCACCTCTGCGGGGGGGCGTACCGGGGAGCTGTTTTTT. This chain uses TRBV2 with TRBJ2-2; TRBD2 agrees at 9 bases. The length of the CDR3 is 15 residues. The trim removed 7 bases at V and 5 bases at J, leaving 8 bases unmatched. Per germline, CDR1 SNHLY and CDR2 FYNNEI.

This clone was seen a few times. The rearrangement joins TRBV12-3 or TRBV12-4 to TRBJ1-5, with D perhaps TRBD1 (5 bases). The CDR3 spans 13 residues. V was pared by 2 bases and J by 5 bases, with 7 bases between. Here the CDR3 reads CASSLQGDQPQHF. The CDR3 nucleotides read TGTGCCAGCAGTTTACAAGGGGATCAGCCCCAGCATTTT.

V usage is TRBV6-5 and J usage is TRBJ2-3; 7 bases agree with TRBD1. Germline V gene lookup returns CDR1 MNHEY and CDR2 SVGAGI. The CDR3 consists of 13 residues. Unmatched junction bases numbered 4, after V lost 8 bases and J lost 2 bases. CDR3 sequence reads: CASGDRPTDTQYF. The DNA for the CDR3 is TGTGCCAGCGGGGACAGACCCACAGATACGCAGTATTTT.